This entry describes one T cell receptor (beta chain). The antigen remains undetermined. Genomic DNA belonging to each subset was distributed in equal measure over several immunoSEQ plates. Per sorted-subset replicate PCR, input was approximately 0.2 ug DNA, representing some 30,000 T cell genomes. Clones were read by immunoSEQ multiplex PCR, and TCRdb kept only the in-frame ones, dropping some. This table has about 960,000 clones, less than 85% appearing once. The data were obtained in a study of shared clonotypes between healthy human individuals. As for the study in general: Participating donors consisted of two women and a few men aged 18 to 49. Findings and limits, study-wide: The study drew on few donors, limiting represented genetic and exposure-history diversity.

CDR1 MGHRA and CDR2 YSYEKL come from the germline V gene. CDR3 size: 15 residues. Germline trimming cut 3 bases from V and 7 bases from J; bases unmatched to any gene: 8. The TCR comes from a man aged 18 to 30 in good health. J is TRBJ1-5 and V is TRBV4-1, with 8 bases matching TRBD1. Sequenced material: memory CD4+ T cells sorted from blood. Subset described: CD45RA-negative fraction. The CDR3 region is CASSQGPGGYQPQHF. The CDR3 DNA follows: TGCGCCAGCAGCCAGGGTCCAGGGGGCTACCAGCCCCAGCATTTT.